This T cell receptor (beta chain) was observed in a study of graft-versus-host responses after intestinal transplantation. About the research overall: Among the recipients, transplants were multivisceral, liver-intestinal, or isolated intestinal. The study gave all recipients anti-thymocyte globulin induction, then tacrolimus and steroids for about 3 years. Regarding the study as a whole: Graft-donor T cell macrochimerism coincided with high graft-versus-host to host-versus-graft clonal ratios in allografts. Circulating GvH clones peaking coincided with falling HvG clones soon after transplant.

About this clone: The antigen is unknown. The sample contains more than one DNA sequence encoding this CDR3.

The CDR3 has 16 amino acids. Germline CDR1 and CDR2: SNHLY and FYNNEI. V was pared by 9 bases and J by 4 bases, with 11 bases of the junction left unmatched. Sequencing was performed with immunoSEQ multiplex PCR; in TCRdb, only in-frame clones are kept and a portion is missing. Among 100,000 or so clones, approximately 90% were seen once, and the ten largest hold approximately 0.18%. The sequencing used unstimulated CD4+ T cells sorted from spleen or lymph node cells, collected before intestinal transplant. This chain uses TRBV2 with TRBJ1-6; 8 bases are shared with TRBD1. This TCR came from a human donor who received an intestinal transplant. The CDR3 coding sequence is TGTGCCAGTAGAATAGACAGGGGACTTTATAATTCACCCCTCCACTTT. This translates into CASRIDRGLYNSPLHF.